This TCR beta chain was identified during a study of graft-versus-host responses after intestinal transplantation (dated by TCRdb to the early 2020s). About the study as a whole: Multivisceral, liver-intestinal, or isolated intestinal transplants were received by the recipients. Anti-thymocyte globulin induction was given to all recipients, followed by maintenance tacrolimus and steroids for two to four years. Graft-versus-host and host-versus-graft alloreactive T cell clones were tracked in the graft, circulation and bone marrow after intestinal transplantation using bulk TCR-beta CDR3 sequencing. To identify alloreactive clones, pre-transplant mixed lymphocyte reaction products were sequenced and compared with unstimulated pre-transplant donor and recipient T cells. A cohort of 24 intestinal transplant recipients, including one retransplant, was enrolled, and a few patients lacking pretransplant specimens were excluded. A peak of at least 4% donor T cells among recipient peripheral blood mononuclear cells was the definition used for donor T cell macrochimerism. Rather than being sequenced by the commercial service, samples from three later patients were sequenced in-house on an Illumina MiSeq and processed with MiXCR.

Here V drops 6 bases and J drops 1 base, and the junction holds 13 bases not matched to any gene. From cysteine to phenylalanine, the CDR3 is 19 amino acids long. The entry retains the CDR3 DNA only, 57 bases that are in frame from base 1. CDR1 MDHEN and CDR2 SYDVKM were looked up in the germline V gene. General findings and caveats noted by the study authors: GvH clones were found in recipient bone marrow, and some of the GvH clones appeared earlier in ileal mucosa or blood, which is consistent with an intestinal mucosal origin. Patients with donor T cell macrochimerism had high GvH to HvG T cell clonal ratios in their allografts. Early after transplant, declines in HvG clones were associated with peak levels of circulating GvH clones. The conclusions were limited by the relatively low number and heterogeneity of the intestinal transplant patients.

Worth noting for this clone: Its antigen is currently not known. Per-nucleotide qualities are absent, and no much larger clonotype sits a single base away.

Libraries were constructed by the immunoSEQ multiplex PCR assay. In most patients, genomic DNA was isolated using the Qiagen DNeasy Blood and Tissue Kit and sent frozen to Adaptive Biotechnologies for TCR sequencing. For most patients, genomic DNA was subjected to high-throughput TCR-beta CDR3 sequencing by Adaptive Biotechnologies. Concerning the study's data processing: TCR sequencing data were retrieved from Adaptive's ImmunoSEQ software for some 19 patients, whereas three other patients were processed with MiXCR and VDJtools. CD4 versus CD8 sorting errors were corrected by removing sequences found in both subsets at a frequency ratio below 5:1. Because the origin of CDR3 nucleotide sequences shared between donor and recipient could not be assigned, those sequences were removed. Alloreactive clones required at least 2-fold expansion over unstimulated cells and minimum CFSE-low frequency of 0.002% (template counts) or 0.001% (read counts). Clones detected in sequenced pre-transplant spleen, lymph node, or MLR CFSE-low populations of the donor or recipient were defined as mappable. Cumulative frequency of alloreactive clones was calculated as a percentage of all sequences weighted by copy number. The immuneACCESS repertoire file appears here via TCRdb, limited to in-frame rearrangements. These files lack a portion of the clones; in checked studies, under half of the deficit traces to unresolved V genes, and the cause of the others is not known. D and trimming come from the DNA, and the V and J calls and clone size come from that table. The sample yields approximately 80,000 clones; about 89% were counted once. Of the sample, approximately 0.35% falls within the top ten clones.

This specimen's time point label, interpreted: cells obtained before transplantation from donor or recipient. CD3+CD4+ and CD3+CD8+ populations were FACS-sorted from unstimulated pre-transplant donor and recipient cells taken from spleen or lymph nodes. The clonotype was recovered from a human donor who received an intestinal transplant. The chain is encoded by TRBV28 joined to TRBJ2-1; 12 bases in between match TRBD2. The source material was unstimulated CD4+ T cells sorted from spleen or lymph node cells, sampled before intestinal transplant. The DNA sequence is as follows: TGTGCCAGCAGCCCATCTAGCGGGAGGGCCGGGGGGTCCTACAATGAGCAGTTCTTC. Its coded protein is CASSPSSGRAGGSYNEQFF.